This paragraph covers one TCR beta chain sequence. The antigen remains undetermined. PCR amplification relied on 60 Vbeta primers (plus 13 Jbeta primers). Under the authors' procedure: In a later analysis, the count reached some 83 million unique TCR beta chains, with approximately 11 million shared. The protocol was immunoSEQ multiplex PCR, while the TCRdb copy is restricted to in-frame clones and leaves out a portion. V and J calls and clone size follow that table, whereas D and trimming were derived from the DNA. The table has tens of thousands of clones, 76% seen once. This sample is drawn from a study of cytomegalovirus exposure and HLA in healthy donors. Unmatched junction bases numbered 4, after V lost 5 bases and J lost 4 bases. Germline lookup yields CDR1 SGHTA and CDR2 FQGTGA. The CDR3 sequence is 15 residues long. Study-level results: Presence/absence results assume similar sequencing depth per donor, which may not hold. Later analysis showed most CMV-associated TCR beta chains appearing HLA-restricted. A later analysis by the authors found several of the most significant clusters apparently linked to common viral pathogens.

V and J are TRBV7-3 and TRBJ2-1; 11 nucleotides match TRBD1. The receptor comes from a man aged 18-30 years in good health and CMV-seronegative. The material sequenced was PBMCs. In DNA, the CDR3 is TGTGCCAGCAGCGCCGGACAGGGGGCTTACAATGAGCAGTTCTTC. Its protein product is CASSAGQGAYNEQFF.